These 2 T cell receptor beta chains share one sample of origin, sequenced in a study of tumor-infiltrating lymphocytes in oesophageal squamous cell carcinoma. TCRdb recomputed calls from the PCR reads with MiXCR, one row per CDR3 protein. The table has around 6,200 distinct CDR3 sequences, roughly 15% seen once. Sequenced input: esophageal tumor tissue. Receptors originate from a male donor with esophageal squamous cell carcinoma.

This clonotype occurred many times. The chain carries TRBV11-2 and TRBJ2-2; tentatively, D is TRBD1 or TRBD2 (5 bases each). Germline V gene data show CDR1 as SGHAT and CDR2 as FQNNGV. The CDR3 consists of 18 residues. The germline V and J ends were trimmed by 1 base and 4 bases, with 19 bases remaining between them. The CDR3 DNA follows: TGTGCCAGCAGCTTAGGCTTTGGGCAGGGAGATAGCACCGGGGAGCTGTTTTTT. The encoded protein is CASSLGFGQGDSTGELFF.

This clonotype is medium-sized (0.01 to 0.1%) in the sample. The gene calls are TRBV5-5 and TRBJ2-1; 10 bases are a match to TRBD2. CDR1 is SGHKS and CDR2 is YYEKEE in the germline V gene (reference sequence). The ends lost 4 bases at V and 6 bases at J; junction bases unmatched: 10. The CDR3 loop spans 16 amino acids. CDR3 nucleotides: TGTGCCAGCAGCGCTCCCAGCGGGGGGGCCATCAATGAGCAGTTCTTC. Translation: CASSAPSGGAINEQFF.